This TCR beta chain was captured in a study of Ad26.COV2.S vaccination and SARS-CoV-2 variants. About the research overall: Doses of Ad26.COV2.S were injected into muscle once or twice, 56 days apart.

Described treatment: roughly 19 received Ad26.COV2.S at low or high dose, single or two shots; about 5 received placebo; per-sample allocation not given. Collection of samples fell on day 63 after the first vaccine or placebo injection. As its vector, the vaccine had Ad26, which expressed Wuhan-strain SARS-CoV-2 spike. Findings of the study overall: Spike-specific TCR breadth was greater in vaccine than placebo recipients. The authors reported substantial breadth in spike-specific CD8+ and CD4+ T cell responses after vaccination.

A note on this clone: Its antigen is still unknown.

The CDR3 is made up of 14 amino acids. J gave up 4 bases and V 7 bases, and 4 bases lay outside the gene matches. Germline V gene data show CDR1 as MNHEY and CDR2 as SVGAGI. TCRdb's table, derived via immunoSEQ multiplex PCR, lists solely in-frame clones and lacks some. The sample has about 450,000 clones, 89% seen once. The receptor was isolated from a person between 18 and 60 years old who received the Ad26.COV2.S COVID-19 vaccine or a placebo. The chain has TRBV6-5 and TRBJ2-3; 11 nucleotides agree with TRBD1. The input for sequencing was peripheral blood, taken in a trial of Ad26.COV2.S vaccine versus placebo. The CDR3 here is CASNGQGAADTQYF. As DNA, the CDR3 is TGTGCCAGCAATGGACAGGGGGCTGCAGATACGCAGTATTTT.